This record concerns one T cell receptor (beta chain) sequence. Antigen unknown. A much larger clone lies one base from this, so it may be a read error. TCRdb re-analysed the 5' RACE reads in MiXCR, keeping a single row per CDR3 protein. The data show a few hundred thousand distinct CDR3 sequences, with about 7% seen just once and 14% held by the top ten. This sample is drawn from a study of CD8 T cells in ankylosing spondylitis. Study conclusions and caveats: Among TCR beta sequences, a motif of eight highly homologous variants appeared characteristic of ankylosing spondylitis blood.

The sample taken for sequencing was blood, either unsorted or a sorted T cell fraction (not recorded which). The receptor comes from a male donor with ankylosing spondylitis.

The CDR3 spells CASSINAGAGTGGNQPQHF. The DNA of the CDR3 is TGTGCCAGCAGTATTAACGCGGGGGCGGGGACAGGGGGCAATCAGCCCCAGCATTTT. This chain links TRBV28 with TRBJ1-5; TRBD1 agrees at 10 bases. V was clipped by 5 bases and J by 2 bases; unmatched bases: 15. CDR3 length equals 19 residues. CDR1 and CDR2 (germline): MDHEN, SYDVKM.